These 18 T cell receptor beta chains came from one sample sequenced in a study of blood T cell repertoires in COVID-19. Repertoires were generated with immunoSEQ multiplex PCR, while TCRdb's copy carries only in-frame clones and drops some. This table has 250,000 or so clones, approximately 83% appearing once. Sequenced sample: PBMCs or T cells enriched from blood (not recorded which). The receptors come from a woman in her 50s who had recovered from COVID-19.

This clone was recorded a few times. The chain links TRBV28 to TRBJ1-5, with 9 nucleotides matching TRBD1. V lost 6 bases to trimming and J lost 4 bases; unmatched junction nucleotides: 13. Germline CDR1 MDHEN, CDR2 SYDVKM. This CDR3 has 17 residues. CDR3 region: CASRGRGGQGPNQPQHF. The CDR3, as DNA: TGTGCCAGCAGGGGGAGAGGGGGACAGGGTCCAAATCAGCCCCAGCATTTT.

This clone has a handful of counts. J is TRBJ2-1 and V is TRBV9; 13 nucleotides align to TRBD2. The trim removed 2 bases at V and 7 bases at J, leaving 6 bases unmatched. Germline V CDR1 and CDR2: SGDLS, YYNGEE. This CDR3 has 16 residues. CDR3 sequence: CASSVRTSGRENEQFF. Written as DNA, the CDR3 is TGTGCCAGCAGCGTTCGGACTAGCGGGAGAGAGAATGAGCAGTTCTTC.

The gene calls are TRBV28 and TRBJ1-5, with TRBD1 matching over 9 bases. This CDR3 is 16 amino acids long. CDR1 and CDR2 (germline): MDHEN, SYDVKM. V lost 8 bases and J lost 0; bases outside the gene matches: 8. CDR3 DNA sequence: TGTGCCAGCTACCACAGGGGGCGAGATAGCAATCAGCCCCAGCATTTT. Protein product: CASYHRGRDSNQPQHF.

The chain combines TRBV3-1 (or the pseudogene TRBV3-2) with TRBJ2-1, with TRBD2 identical over 7 bases. CDR3 length: 16 amino acids. V shed 4 bases and J 7 bases; nucleotides not matched to a gene: 13. Germline loops: CDR1 LGHDT, CDR2 YNNKEL (reference sequence). The CDR3 DNA follows: TGTGCCAGCAGCCTTGCGGGAGACATTCTGAGAAATGAGCAGTTCTTC. It specifies CASSLAGDILRNEQFF.

V usage is TRBV11-2 and J usage is TRBJ2-5; 9 bases fit TRBD1. Germline lookup yields CDR1 SGHAT and CDR2 FQNNGV. Trimming removed 1 base from V and 2 bases from J; junction bases left unmatched: 11. This CDR3 comprises 18 residues. CDR3 sequence (DNA): TGTGCCAGCAGCTTAGGGACAGGGGTCCGTGAACCTCAAGAGACCCAGTACTTC. Protein sequence: CASSLGTGVREPQETQYF. The whole variable domain, filled in from reference TRBV11-2 and TRBJ2-5, reads EAGVAQSPRYKIIEKRQSVAFWCNPISGHATLYWYQQILGQGPKLLIQFQNNGVVDDSQLPKDRFSAERLKGVDSTLKIQPAKLEDSAVYLCASSLGTGVREPQETQYFGPGTRLLVL.

The chain employs TRBV2 and TRBJ2-2; D is ambiguous. Germline V gene lookup returns CDR1 SNHLY and CDR2 FYNNEI. The V and J ends lost 4 bases and 7 bases respectively, with 7 bases between them. The CDR3 is 12 residues long. CDR3 region: CASSVASGELFF. In DNA, the CDR3 is TGTGCCAGCAGTGTGGCTAGCGGGGAGCTGTTTTTT.

The chain is built from TRBV6-1 and TRBJ1-5, with D maybe TRBD1 (6 bases). Per germline, CDR1 MNHNS and CDR2 SASEGT. The CDR3 spans 15 residues. V shed 5 bases and J shed 7 bases, with 18 bases lying between them. CDR3 residues: CASSSRGGGGQPQHF. CDR3 DNA: TGTGCCAGCAGTTCAAGGGGGGGTGGCGGACAGCCCCAGCATTTT.

The rearrangement joins TRBV28 to TRBJ2-1; 13 bases fit TRBD2. V trimming: 8 bases; J trimming: 9 bases; junction bases outside the gene matches: 13. Germline V gives CDR1 MDHEN, CDR2 SYDVKM. The CDR3 has 16 amino acids. CDR3 sequence reads: CASGRRTSGSLGEQFF. The CDR3 DNA reads TGTGCCAGCGGTCGCAGGACTAGCGGGAGTTTGGGTGAGCAGTTCTTC.

This rearrangement joins TRBV6-4 to TRBJ1-1; D is unresolved. The CDR3 is 13 residues long. Trimming took 4 bases from V and 3 from J, leaving 9 bases between them. Germline CDR1 MRHNA, CDR2 SNTAGT. The CDR3 region is CASSVEGDTEAFF. DNA of the CDR3: TGTGCCAGCAGTGTGGAGGGTGACACTGAAGCTTTCTTT.

The chain uses TRBV24-1 and TRBJ2-1, with 7 bases matching TRBD2. Germline CDR1 is KGHDR and CDR2 is SFDVKD. V lost 3 bases to trimming and J lost 7 bases; unmatched junction nucleotides: 5. This CDR3 is built from 14 residues. CDR3 protein: CATSDRGRGNEQFF. Here the CDR3 DNA reads TGTGCCACCAGTGATCGAGGGAGGGGAAATGAGCAGTTCTTC.

The V and J genes are TRBV6-2 or TRBV6-3 and TRBJ2-2; 7 bases are a match to TRBD2. Trimming took 6 bases from V and 1 from J; bases not matched to a gene: 8. Germline CDR1 MNHEY, CDR2 SVGEGT. This CDR3 comprises 16 residues. CDR3 in DNA: TGTGCCAGCAGCCCGACTCTAGCGGTGAACACCGGGGAGCTGTTTTTT. As protein: CASSPTLAVNTGELFF.

The chain has TRBV29-1 and TRBJ1-2; 8 nucleotides line up with TRBD1. Germline V gene data show CDR1 as SQVTM and CDR2 as ANQGSEA. V dropped 4 bases and J dropped 4; count of bases not matched to a gene: 2. This CDR3 contains 12 residues. CDR3 sequence reads: CSVGQGPYGYTF. The CDR3 DNA reads TGCAGCGTTGGACAGGGGCCCTATGGCTACACCTTC.

The chain links TRBV6-5 to TRBJ1-2; unclear D gene. Germline CDR1 reads MNHEY; CDR2 reads SVGAGI. V shed 7 bases and J shed 8 bases, with 17 bases lying between them. The CDR3 consists of 13 residues. CDR3 loop: CASTLGGGGGYTF. CDR3 nucleotides: TGTGCCAGCACTCTGGGAGGCGGCGGCGGCTACACCTTC.

This sequence joins TRBV5-1 and TRBJ1-2, with 8 bases that match TRBD1. The CDR3 is made up of 14 amino acids. Germline V CDR1 and CDR2: SGHRS, YFSETQ. V lost 4 bases to trimming and J lost 7 bases; unmatched junction nucleotides: 9. The CDR3, as DNA: TGCGCCAGCAGCCCGGACAGGGCGTTCGCTGGCTACACCTTC. The encoded protein is CASSPDRAFAGYTF.

The chain employs TRBV3-1 (or the pseudogene TRBV3-2) and TRBJ2-1; tentatively, D is TRBD1 (7 bases). V lost 1 base to trimming and J lost 8 bases, with 18 bases between them. The CDR3 spans 16 residues. In germline, CDR1 is LGHDT, CDR2 YNNKEL (reference sequence). CDR3: CASSQGWTGRGDEQFF. The CDR3 DNA reads as TGTGCCAGCAGCCAAGGATGGACAGGCAGGGGGGATGAGCAGTTCTTC.

This chain joins TRBV9 and TRBJ2-7, with 8 bases identical to TRBD1. The length of the CDR3 is 14 residues. The germline V gene has CDR1 SGDLS and CDR2 YYNGEE. Trimming took 6 bases from V and 3 from J; bases not matched to a gene: 8. CDR3 bases: TGTGCCAGCAATCCCGGGACAGGTAGCTACGAGCAGTACTTC. Protein sequence: CASNPGTGSYEQYF. The full variable domain, completed using reference TRBV9 and TRBJ2-7, is DSGVTQTPKHLITATGQRVTLRCSPRSGDLSVYWYQQSLDQGLQFLIQYYNGEERAKGNILERFSAQQFPDLHSELNLSSLELGDSALYFCASNPGTGSYEQYFGPGTRLTVT.

J is TRBJ2-7 and V is TRBV11-1; 10 bases map to TRBD2. Germline loops: CDR1 SGHAT, CDR2 FQDESV (reference sequence). This CDR3 comprises 16 residues. V dropped 2 bases and J dropped 5; count of bases not matched to a gene: 9. The CDR3 is CASSLLSSGSGDEQYF. The CDR3 nucleotides read TGTGCCAGCAGCTTATTGTCTAGCGGGAGTGGGGACGAGCAGTACTTC.

The chain recombines TRBV14 with TRBJ1-6; D may be TRBD1 (6 bases). V was trimmed by 4 bases and J by 5 bases, leaving 15 bases between them. CDR3 length: 16 residues. Looked up from germline, CDR1 is SGHDN and CDR2 is FVKESK. In DNA, the CDR3 is TGTGCCAGCAGCCGAAAGGGGCCAGGGGATAATTCACCCCTCCACTTT. The encoded protein is CASSRKGPGDNSPLHF.